This TCR beta chain was captured by sequencing in a study of T cell repertoires in cytomegalovirus infection (dated by TCRdb to about 2019). Context from the whole study: Donor HLA type was relevant to the analysis, because carriage of CMV infection together with the matching HLA type was indicated by public TCR beta signatures.

The research as a whole found: In both this cohort and an independent cohort of under 450 donors, the cumulative frequency of public TCR beta family members distinguished carriers of CMV infection plus the relevant HLA type. In the ex vivo response, HLA-C-restricted CMV-specific TCR beta clonotypes were dominant, and in two of eight donors the single most frequent clonotype came from this HLA-C-restricted group.

On this clonotype: Its specific antigen is unknown. Base-call qualities are not available, and no considerably larger clone is one nucleotide away.

For sequencing, an Illumina HiSeq 1500 was employed. The raw public data were reprocessed by TCRdb itself: fastp quality trimming at Q25, MiXCR clonotype calling, in-frame beta chains only. Entries are consolidated by CDR3 protein sequence, retaining the most common genes and DNA. The sample records 310,000 or so distinct CDR3 sequences, approximately 10% of which are singletons. The ten largest clonotypes hold approximately 2.4% of the sample. In the germline V gene (reference sequence), CDR1 corresponds to MNHEY and CDR2 to SMNVEV. The V and J ends are trimmed by 4 bases and 7 bases, leaving 14 bases between them. Its CDR3 holds 13 amino acids, cysteine through phenylalanine. The CDR3 DNA has 39 bases and is translated from base 1.

The chain is made from TRBV27 and TRBJ2-7, with the D gene call left open. Material for sequencing was PBMCs. The TCR comes from a human donor in good health (CMV status not recorded). Some clones in this sample may be carry-over from other donors' samples. CDR3 loop: CASSSDHLGEQYF. The DNA is TGTGCCAGCAGTTCGGACCATTTGGGGGAGCAGTACTTC.